This T cell receptor (beta chain) was found in a study of CXCR3-negative and CXCR3-positive naive CD8 T cells. Study results and limitations: TRB CDR3s were more hydrophobic in CXCR3-positive than in CXCR3-negative naive cells.

TRB cDNA was prepared as libraries by UMI-labeled 5' RACE. After re-calling the 5' RACE reads, TCRdb lists one entry per CDR3 protein, DNA absent. The listing records roughly 65,000 distinct CDR3 sequences. The CDR3 totals 14 residues. CDR1 MNHEY and CDR2 SMNVEV come from the germline V gene (reference sequence). Note on this clonotype: Its antigen is as yet unknown.

The TCR sequence derives from a human donor in good health. Some clones in this sample may be carry-over from other donors' samples. The sequencing input was naive CXCR3+ CD8+ T cells from blood. Subset indicated: CD45RO-CCR7+CD27+CD95- naive CD8+ T cells expressing CXCR3 (TNR3+). The chain recombines TRBV27 with TRBJ2-7; TCRdb names TRBD2, which stays unverified in the absence of DNA. The CDR3: CATLAGGDSYEQYF.